The T cell receptor beta chain described here comes from a study of radiotherapy plus CTLA-4 blockade in lung cancer. Findings of the study overall: It was early blood T cell clone dynamics, with interferon-beta, that reportedly best predicted response.

Worth noting for this clone: Its antigen remains unknown.

The repertoire was sequenced with immunoSEQ multiplex PCR; TCRdb's copy has only in-frame clones and lacks some. This sample carries 48,000 or so clones, 84% of them seen once, and the ten largest clones take more than 4.5%. Trimming removed 3 bases from V and 5 bases from J, with 16 bases in between. Germline V gives CDR1 SNHLY, CDR2 FYNNEI. This CDR3 is built from 15 residues. The study gave focal radiation plus ipilimumab CTLA-4 blockade to patients with chemo-refractory metastatic non-small-cell lung cancer. This receptor was taken from a human donor with non-small cell lung cancer whose response to radiotherapy plus ipilimumab could not be evaluated. The gene calls are TRBV2 and TRBJ1-1; D is unclear. Source: peripheral blood, taken from a patient treated with radiotherapy plus ipilimumab. The CDR3 DNA is TGTGCCAGCAGTGAGACGGGTCTTCCCCAGACTGAAGCTTTCTTT. Residues: CASSETGLPQTEAFF.